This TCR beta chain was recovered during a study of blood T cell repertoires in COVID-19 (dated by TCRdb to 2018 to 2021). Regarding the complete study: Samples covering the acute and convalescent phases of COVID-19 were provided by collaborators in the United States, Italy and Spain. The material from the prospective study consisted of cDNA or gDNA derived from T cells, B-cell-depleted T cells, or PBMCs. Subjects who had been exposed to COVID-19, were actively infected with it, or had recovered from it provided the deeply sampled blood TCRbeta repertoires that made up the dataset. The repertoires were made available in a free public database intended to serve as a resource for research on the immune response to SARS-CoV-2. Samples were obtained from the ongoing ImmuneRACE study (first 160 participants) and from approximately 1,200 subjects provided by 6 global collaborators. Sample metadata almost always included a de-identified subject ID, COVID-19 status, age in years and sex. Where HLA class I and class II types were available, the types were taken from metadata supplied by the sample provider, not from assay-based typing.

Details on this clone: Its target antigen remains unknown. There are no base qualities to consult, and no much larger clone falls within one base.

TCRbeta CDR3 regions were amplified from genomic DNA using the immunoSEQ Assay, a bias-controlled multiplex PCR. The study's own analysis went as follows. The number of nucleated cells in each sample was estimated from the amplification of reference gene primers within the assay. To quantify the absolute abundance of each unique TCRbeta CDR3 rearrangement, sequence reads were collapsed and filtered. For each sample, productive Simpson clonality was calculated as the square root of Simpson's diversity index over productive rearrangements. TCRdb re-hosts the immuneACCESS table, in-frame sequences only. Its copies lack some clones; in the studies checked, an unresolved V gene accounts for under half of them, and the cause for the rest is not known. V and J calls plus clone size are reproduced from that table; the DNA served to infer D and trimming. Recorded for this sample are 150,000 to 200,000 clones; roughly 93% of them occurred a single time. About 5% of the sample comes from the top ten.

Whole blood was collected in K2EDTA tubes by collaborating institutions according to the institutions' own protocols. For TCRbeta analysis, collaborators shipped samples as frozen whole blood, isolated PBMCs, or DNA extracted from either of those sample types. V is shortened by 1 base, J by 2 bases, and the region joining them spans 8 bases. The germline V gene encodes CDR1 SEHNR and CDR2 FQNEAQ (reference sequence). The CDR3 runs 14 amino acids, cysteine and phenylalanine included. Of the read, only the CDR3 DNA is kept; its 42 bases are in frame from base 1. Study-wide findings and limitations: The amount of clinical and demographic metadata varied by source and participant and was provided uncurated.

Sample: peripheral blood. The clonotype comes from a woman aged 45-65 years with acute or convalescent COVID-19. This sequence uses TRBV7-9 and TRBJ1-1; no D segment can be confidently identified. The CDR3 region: CASSLDGINTEAFF. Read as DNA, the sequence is TGTGCCAGCAGCTTAGACGGGATCAACACTGAAGCTTTCTTT.